This T cell receptor (beta chain) derives from a study of blood T cells in healthy people across ages. Extracted total RNA amounted to at least 5.5 micrograms for each sample. Sample-barcoded 5' priming and a J-beta primer mix drove a second PCR of 7 to 11 cycles. TCRdb re-called the 5' RACE reads through MiXCR, storing one row per CDR3 protein. The sample holds more than 750,000 distinct CDR3 sequences, under 35% seen once. The V gene lost 10 bases and the J gene lost 6 bases, with 17 bases spanning the gap. Looked up from germline, CDR1 is MDHEN and CDR2 is SYDVKM. CDR3 length: 13 residues. The same data also went into a second study, on T cells of mothers and their children. This second report adds: Samples came from a few healthy Caucasian mothers and their six children. Regardless of relatedness, pairs show thymic selection shaping TCR recombination output in a similar manner.

The J gene is TRBJ2-3, the V gene TRBV28; D gene ambiguous. What was sequenced was blood. This clonotype was obtained from a woman in her forties in good health. CDR3 DNA: TGTGCCACTGGTACGGAGACTCCCGATACGCAGTATTTT. The encoded protein is CATGTETPDTQYF.